What follows are 22 T cell receptor beta chains derived from one specimen sequenced in a study of blood T cells in healthy people across ages. Sample-barcoded 5' priming and a J-beta primer mix drove a second PCR of roughly 6 to 12 cycles. TCRdb re-analysed the 5' RACE reads in MiXCR, keeping a single row per CDR3 protein. The sample yields about 540,000 distinct CDR3 sequences, around 24% seen once. Separately, the same data were catalogued under a study of T cells of mothers and their children.

Sequencing input: blood. These receptors were collected from a boy under 18 in good health.

This clonotype was observed a few times. The chain uses TRBV7-8 and TRBJ1-2, with D perhaps matching TRBD1 (6 bases). The CDR3 has 15 residues. V was shortened by 1 base and J by 4 bases, with 13 bases between the two germline ends. Per the germline V gene, CDR1 is SGHVS and CDR2 is FQNEAQ. The CDR3 sequence is CASSLVGGGLYGYTF. The CDR3 coding sequence is TGTGCCAGCAGCTTAGTAGGGGGGGGGCTCTATGGCTACACCTTC.

The chain is built from TRBV12-3 or TRBV12-4 and TRBJ2-7; D may be TRBD1 or TRBD2 (5 bases each). The CDR3 runs to 15 residues. The V gene lost 6 bases and the J gene lost 2 bases, with 17 bases spanning the gap. CDR3 in amino acids: CASSLRPRETYEQYF. The CDR3 region has the DNA TGTGCCAGCAGCCTAAGGCCCAGGGAGACCTACGAGCAGTACTTC.

The sample holds a few counts of this clonotype. The chain joins TRBV5-1 to TRBJ2-1; D gene ambiguous. The CDR3 has 14 amino acids. Germline lookup yields CDR1 SGHRS and CDR2 YFSETQ. With 6 bases removed from V and 5 bases from J, the gap between germline ends came to 15 bases. This CDR3 is CASTKASTDNEQFF. As DNA, the CDR3 is TGCGCCAGCACCAAAGCCTCTACGGACAATGAGCAGTTCTTC.

Only a few counts were recorded for this clonotype. The chain has TRBV7-9 and TRBJ1-4; 7 nucleotides match TRBD1. The germline V gene has CDR1 SEHNR and CDR2 FQNEAQ (reference sequence). The J segment lost 4 bases and the V segment lost 4 bases, leaving 12 bases of the junction unmatched. The CDR3 consists of 17 residues. As DNA, the CDR3 is TGTGCCAGCAGCTCCCGGACCAGGGGGGGCGGTAATGAAAAACTGTTTTTT. Translated: CASSSRTRGGGNEKLFF.

This chain joins TRBV5-1 and TRBJ2-3; TRBD2 might be the D (6 bases). Germline loops: CDR1 SGHRS, CDR2 YFSETQ. The CDR3 totals 19 residues. Trimming removed 0 bases from V and 1 base from J, with 21 bases in between. CDR3 sequence reads: CASSLVPGERGVRTDTQYF. In nucleotides, the CDR3 is TGCGCCAGCAGCTTGGTTCCGGGGGAACGCGGGGTTCGCACAGATACGCAGTATTTT.

This clonotype was observed once. The chain carries TRBV29-1 and TRBJ1-2; D unclear. The CDR3 is 12 amino acids. Trimming cost V 2 bases and J 8 bases, with 12 bases left between them. CDR1 and CDR2 from the germline V gene are SQVTM and ANQGSEA. CDR3 DNA sequence: TGCAGCGTTGAACGGGGATCTATGGGCTACACCTTC. This sequence encodes CSVERGSMGYTF.

Only a few counts were recorded for this clonotype. The J gene is TRBJ2-7, the V gene TRBV28; 14 bases match TRBD2. V lost 6 bases to trimming and J lost 12 bases; unmatched junction nucleotides: 7. The CDR3 is made up of 13 amino acids. Germline V gene sequence: CDR1 MDHEN, CDR2 SYDVKM. CDR3 sequence: CASRATGTSGRYF. The CDR3 DNA follows: TGTGCCAGCAGGGCCACCGGGACTAGCGGGAGGTACTTC. Filled out from reference TRBV28 and TRBJ2-7, the complete variable domain reads DVKVTQSSRYLVKRTGEKVFLECVQDMDHENMFWYRQDPGLGLRLIYFSYDVKMKEKGDIPEGYSVSREKKERFSLILESASTNQTSMYLCASRATGTSGRYFGPGTRLTVT.

This clonotype has only a few counts. J is TRBJ2-1 and V is TRBV10-3; D is ambiguous. V was pared by 3 bases and J by 8 bases, with 17 bases between. Germline V gene data show CDR1 as ENHRY and CDR2 as SYGVKD. The CDR3 is 15 amino acids. CDR3 in amino acids: CAISDAETAVDEQFF. DNA for the CDR3: TGTGCCATCAGTGATGCTGAGACCGCGGTCGATGAGCAGTTCTTC.

The CDR3 DNA follows: TGTGCCAGCAGCCGAGAGGCTGTCGTCTCCTACAATGAGCAGTTCTTC. Translated: CASSREAVVSYNEQFF. V and J are TRBV7-2 and TRBJ2-1, with D uncertain. CDR1 and CDR2 from the germline V gene are SGHTA and FQGNSA. The V and J ends lost 5 bases and 0 bases respectively, with 14 bases between them. The CDR3 consists of 16 residues.

The rearrangement joins TRBV6-1 to TRBJ2-5, with unresolved D. Judging by the DNA end, TRBJ2-7 fits better; the J call may be wrong. Per the germline V gene, CDR1 is MNHNS and CDR2 is SASEGT. The CDR3 length is 13 residues. The CDR3 coding sequence is TGTGCCAGCAGTGAAGGGGGTATCTACGAGCAGTACTTC. This gives the protein CASSEGGIYEQYF.

This chain uses TRBV3-1 with TRBJ2-2; unclear D gene. Trimming removed 5 bases at V and 5 bases at J, with 9 bases between. The CDR3 consists of 13 residues. Germline V CDR1 and CDR2: LGHDT, YNNKEL (reference sequence). CDR3 sequence: CASSDIKTGELFF. In DNA form, the CDR3 reads TGTGCCAGCAGCGATATAAAGACCGGGGAGCTGTTTTTT.

The chain joins TRBV20-1 to TRBJ2-2; 9 nucleotides agree with TRBD1. V lost 2 bases and J lost 7; bases outside the gene matches: 11. Per germline, CDR1 DFQATT and CDR2 SNEGSKA (reference sequence). The CDR3 consists of 16 residues. The CDR3 coding sequence is TGCAGTGCTAGAACACCGGGACAGGGCTTCGGCGGGGAGCTGTTTTTT. It is translated as CSARTPGQGFGGELFF.

Only a few counts were recorded for this clonotype. The chain combines TRBV28 with TRBJ1-5, with D unclear. Per germline, CDR1 MDHEN and CDR2 SYDVKM. V was cut by 5 bases and J by 2 bases, with 10 bases left in between. The CDR3 is 14 residues long. CDR3 in amino acids: CASSPLLGNQPQHF. CDR3 coding DNA: TGTGCCAGCAGTCCCCTCTTGGGCAATCAGCCCCAGCATTTT.

The chain carries TRBV7-9 and TRBJ1-6; 8 positions match TRBD1. The V segment lost 6 bases and the J segment 8 bases; nucleotides outside the gene matches: 9. Germline V lookup: CDR1 SEHNR, CDR2 FQNEAQ (reference sequence). This CDR3 has 15 residues. The CDR3 sequence: CASRDRDRSHSPLHF. CDR3 DNA sequence: TGTGCCAGCAGAGACCGGGACAGGTCGCATTCACCCCTCCACTTT.

As concerns this clonotype: An end of the junction does not agree with germline; a read error may underlie this. The rearrangement links TRBV29-1 to TRBJ2-3; a possible D gene is TRBD2 (5 bases). This CDR3 comprises 13 residues. CDR1 SQVTM and CDR2 ANQGSEA come from the germline V gene. Written as DNA, the CDR3 is TGCAGCGTTAAGCGGATTTACACAGATACACAGTATTTT. Its translation: CSVKRIYTDTQYF.

This clonotype was found a few times. The chain carries TRBV5-1 and TRBJ2-7, with TRBD2 matching 14 bases. CDR1 is SGHRS, CDR2 YFSETQ, per germline. Trimming took 5 bases from V and 3 from J; bases not matched to a gene: 7. The CDR3 spans 16 residues. CDR3 amino acids: CASSLGLAGGDYEQYF. CDR3 sequence (DNA): TGCGCCAGCAGTCTCGGACTAGCGGGAGGAGACTACGAGCAGTACTTC.

For this clonotype: The junction and the germline gene differ at one end; a read error may be behind it. The chain couples TRBV12-3 or TRBV12-4 to TRBJ1-2; D perhaps matches TRBD1 (6 bases). This CDR3 spans 15 amino acids. The CDR3 loop reads CASRDRQVGDYGYTF. In DNA form, the CDR3 reads TGTGCCAGCAGGGACCGACAGGTTGGGGACTATGGCTACACTTTC.

In nucleotides, the CDR3 is TGTGCCAGCAGCCTCCCCAGCGGGAGTAGGACAGATACGCAGTATTTT. This sequence encodes CASSLPSGSRTDTQYF. This chain joins TRBV5-4 and TRBJ2-3; TRBD2 matches 8 bases. The germline CDR1 and CDR2 sequences are SGHNT and YYREEE (reference sequence). CDR3 length equals 16 residues. V was pared by 4 bases and J by 3 bases, with 10 bases of the junction left unmatched.

This clonotype has ten or more counts. The chain employs TRBV7-9 and TRBJ2-7; D is unclear. V shed 1 base and J shed 0 bases, with 7 bases lying between them. The CDR3 is made up of 14 amino acids. Germline CDR1 reads SEHNR; CDR2 reads FQNEAQ (reference sequence). CDR3 coding DNA: TGTGCCAGCAGCTTAGGTACAGCCTCCTACGAGCAGTACTTC. Translated: CASSLGTASYEQYF.

This clonotype was observed at least ten times. A junction boundary mismatches the germline segment, possibly from a read error. This chain links TRBV3-1 with TRBJ2-6, with 8 nucleotides matching TRBD1. This CDR3 contains 16 residues. Per germline, CDR1 LGHDT and CDR2 YNNKEL (reference sequence). In DNA form, the CDR3 reads TGCGCCAGCAGCCAAGGGACAGGTTCTGGGGCCAACGTCCTGACTTTC. Translated, it gives CASSQGTGSGANVLTF.

This clonotype was found many times. The chain couples TRBV11-2 to TRBJ2-7; the D gene is possibly TRBD1 (5 bases). Germline V gene lookup returns CDR1 SGHAT and CDR2 FQNNGV. V gave up 6 bases and J gave up 1 base, with 10 bases separating them. The CDR3 spans 13 residues. CDR3 DNA sequence: TGTGCCAGCAGTTACCAGGGATCCTACGAGCAGTACTTC. It translates to CASSYQGSYEQYF. Full variable domain (remainder filled in from reference TRBV11-2 and TRBJ2-7): EAGVAQSPRYKIIEKRQSVAFWCNPISGHATLYWYQQILGQGPKLLIQFQNNGVVDDSQLPKDRFSAERLKGVDSTLKIQPAKLEDSAVYLCASSYQGSYEQYFGPGTRLTVT.

The J gene is TRBJ1-6, the V gene TRBV4-3; TRBD1 might be the D (5 bases). This CDR3 is built from 17 residues. Trimming cost V 1 base and J 8 bases, with 18 bases left between them. Germline loops: CDR1 LGHNA, CDR2 YSLEER. CDR3 amino acids: CASSQGYLWGTDSPLHF. The CDR3 DNA follows: TGCGCCAGCAGCCAAGGGTATTTGTGGGGGACGGATTCACCCCTCCACTTT.